This paragraph reports one TCR beta chain. As yet, its antigen is unknown. Germline CDR1 SQVTM, CDR2 ANQGSEA. Between the trimmed V and J ends, which lost 4 bases and 7 bases, there was a span of 17 bases. This CDR3 comprises 14 residues. This sample stems from a study of cytomegalovirus exposure and HLA in healthy donors. The study, taken as a whole, reports: Upon later analysis, HLA-associated TCR beta chains proved more clonally expanded than other, equally common chains. V- and J-gene trimming in TCR beta was tied to a missense DCLRE1C variant by an analysis performed later. Specificity for CMV antigens was confirmed in vitro for a few of the CMV-associated chains. Reports described diagnosis of cytomegalovirus status by the classifier as highly specific and sensitive.

PCR employed 60 Vbeta and 13 Jbeta primers. The method was immunoSEQ multiplex PCR; TCRdb's version includes in-frame clones alone and lacks a portion of them. Recorded for this sample: approximately 38,000 clones. The source material was PBMCs. The clonotype was recovered from a man aged 35 to 55 in good health and CMV-seropositive. The chain joins TRBV29-1 to TRBJ1-5; weak D call: TRBD1 (6 bases). Written as DNA, the CDR3 is TGCAGCGTTGCCGTGGGGGGGGCTGGGCAGCCCCAGCATTTT. Encoded protein: CSVAVGGAGQPQHF.